This T cell receptor (beta chain) was found in a study of CD8 T cell repertoires and HIV-1 epitope variants. Study context: Controls included no peptide, Ebola AY9 epitope, and a CMV, EBV, flu pool. Enriched T cells were co-cultured with equal autologous T cell-negative cells. 1M T cells were kept uncultured as a baseline.

The CDR3 is 16 amino acids. Trimming took 3 bases from V and 1 from J, leaving 13 bases between them. Germline CDR1 reads SGHDT; CDR2 reads YYEEEE. Sequencing of TCR beta CDR3 used immunoSEQ survey depth. Assay: immunoSEQ multiplex PCR; the TCRdb copy retains only in-frame clones and omits some. The sample consists of 4,500 to 6,500 clones, about 65% of them appearing once. Concerning this clone itself: Antigen: not known.

Material for sequencing was cultured CD8+ T cells derived from PBMCs. The clonotype comes from a male donor with HIV. This chain links TRBV5-6 with TRBJ2-2; no clear D gene. CDR3 sequence: CASSSWTRENTGELFF. Here the CDR3 DNA reads TGTGCCAGCAGCTCCTGGACCAGAGAGAACACCGGGGAGCTGTTTTTT.